Below are 12 T cell receptor beta chains sequenced from a single sample in a study of T cell repertoires in cytomegalovirus infection. For these receptors, no antigen is known. In TCRdb, the reads were re-called with MiXCR into one record per CDR3 protein. Here the sample spans about 130,000 distinct CDR3 sequences, roughly a quarter being singletons. Sequenced: PBMCs, sequenced either directly or after in vitro stimulation (not recorded which). Receptor source: a human donor in good health (CMV status not recorded). Some clones in this sample may be carry-over from other donors' samples.

This clonotype has at least ten counts. The V call is TRBV28, the J call TRBJ1-3; TRBD1 matches at 10 bases. Unmatched junction bases numbered 4, after V lost 2 bases and J lost 6 bases. There are 15 residues in the CDR3. CDR1 MDHEN and CDR2 SYDVKM come from the germline V gene. The CDR3: CASSLTGTGVNTIYF. The DNA of the CDR3 is TGTGCCAGCAGTTTAACCGGGACAGGGGTAAACACCATATATTTT.

The rearrangement uses TRBV4-3 and TRBJ2-1, with 14 positions matching TRBD2. The V gene end was trimmed by 3 bases and the J gene end by 10 bases; junction bases not matched to a gene: 11. The CDR3 consists of 17 residues. The V gene's germline CDR1 is LGHNA and CDR2 YSLEER. The CDR3 loop reads CASSHPRGTSGSKEQFF. For the CDR3, the DNA is TGCGCCAGCAGCCATCCCCGGGGGACTAGCGGGAGTAAGGAGCAGTTCTTC.

A word on this clonotype: A single base separates this from a much larger clone, so it may be a read error. The chain has TRBV12-3 or TRBV12-4 and TRBJ2-2; 10 nucleotides agree with TRBD2. The CDR3 is made up of 16 amino acids. V was clipped by 6 bases and J by 1 base; unmatched bases: 5. CDR3 in DNA: TGTGCCAGCAGCTCTGGACTAGCGGTGAACACCGGGGAGCTGTTTTTT. This translates into CASSSGLAVNTGELFF.

The chain links TRBV24-1 to TRBJ1-2, with TRBD1 matching 7 bases. The V gene's germline CDR1 is KGHDR and CDR2 SFDVKD. Trimming removed 3 bases from V and 8 bases from J; junction bases left unmatched: 5. The CDR3 has 13 residues. The CDR3 region has the DNA TGTGCCACCAGTGATCTACGACAGGGAGGCTACACCTTC. This translates into CATSDLRQGGYTF.

The chain couples TRBV28 to TRBJ1-1; no clear D gene. V was trimmed by 6 bases and J by 1 base, leaving 6 bases between them. CDR1 is MDHEN, CDR2 SYDVKM, per germline. The CDR3 is 12 amino acids. In DNA form, the CDR3 reads TGTGCCAGCAGCGAAGGGAACACTGAAGCTTTCTTT. Translation gives CASSEGNTEAFF.

This chain uses TRBV7-3 with TRBJ2-5; 7 bases are a match to TRBD2. The germline CDR1 and CDR2 sequences are SGHTA and FQGTGA. The CDR3 consists of 15 residues. The ends lost 2 bases at V and 5 bases at J; junction bases unmatched: 8. CDR3 sequence: CASSLYAGETETQYF. DNA of the CDR3: TGTGCCAGCAGCTTATACGCGGGAGAAACGGAGACCCAGTACTTC.

This clonotype was counted only a few times. The chain links TRBV9 to TRBJ2-1, with 13 bases fitting TRBD2. The germline gives CDR1 SGDLS, CDR2 YYNGEE. With V trimmed by 4 bases and J by 10 bases, 8 bases remained unmatched. The CDR3 is made up of 15 amino acids. The CDR3 protein is CASSLRPGLAGEQFF. The DNA for the CDR3 is TGTGCCAGCAGCCTCAGACCGGGACTAGCGGGAGAGCAGTTCTTC.

This clonotype was seen a handful of times. The rearrangement joins TRBV19 to TRBJ1-4; D is ambiguous. Germline values: CDR1 LNHDA, CDR2 SQIVND (reference sequence). The CDR3 consists of 10 residues. The V gene lost 8 bases and the J gene lost 4 bases, with 2 bases spanning the gap. CDR3 amino acids: CASGNEKLFF. For the CDR3, the DNA is TGTGCCAGTGGTAATGAAAAACTGTTTTTT.

This clonotype was counted between two and nine times. The chain employs TRBV10-2 and TRBJ2-7; D not resolved. The CDR3 consists of 14 residues. The ends were cut back, 3 bases at V and 3 bases at J, with 12 bases in the middle. Germline CDR1 WSHSY, CDR2 SAAADI. The CDR3 bases are TGCGCCAGCAGTGAAAGTCTGAGGATCTACGAGCAGTACGTC. Amino acids: CASSESLRIYEQYV.

The sample holds many counts of this clonotype. The chain links TRBV7-2 to TRBJ2-1, with a weak D call TRBD2 (7 bases). From germline, CDR1 is SGHTA and CDR2 FQGNSA. Trimming removed 1 base at V and 6 bases at J, with 16 bases between. The CDR3 extends over 16 amino acids. The CDR3 DNA is TGTGCCAGCAGCTTAGAGGGGGGGAGGAGGAGCAATGAGCAGTTCTTC. Translating it yields CASSLEGGRRSNEQFF.

This clonotype was picked up a small number of times. The chain uses TRBV12-3 or TRBV12-4 and TRBJ2-3; D possibly corresponds to TRBD2 (6 bases). The V gene lost 5 bases and the J gene lost 2 bases, with 17 bases spanning the gap. CDR3 size: 16 residues. CDR3 sequence: CASSLRGTYNTDTQYF. For the CDR3, the DNA is TGTGCCAGCAGTCTCCGAGGGACTTACAACACAGATACGCAGTATTTT.

This clonotype has only a few counts. This sequence joins TRBV7-2 and TRBJ1-2; D unclear. V shed 1 base and J shed 7 bases, with 10 bases lying between them. Germline V gives CDR1 SGHTA, CDR2 FQGNSA. This CDR3 is built from 13 residues. For the CDR3, the DNA is TGTGCCAGCAGCTTAGTCTTGGAGTCTGGCTACACCTTC. Its protein product is CASSLVLESGYTF.